These T cell receptor beta chains were read from a single sample in a study of cytomegalovirus exposure and HLA in healthy donors. TCRdb's copy holds only in-frame clones and misses some; the assay was immunoSEQ multiplex PCR. The data show 130,000 to 150,000 clones, with around 78% seen just once and 3% held by the top ten. The sequencing input was PBMCs. The receptor source for this set is a man between 40 and 49 years old in good health and CMV-seropositive. CDR3s include the opening cysteine and the closing phenylalanine or tryptophan. D genes are given only for firm matches. Clone size is shown for a subset of rows, as once, few, many or a class of expanded clone.

TRBJ2-3	TRBV11-3	NA	TRBD2	CASSAGTSGTDTQYF	TGTGCCAGCAGCGCTGGGACTAGCGGGACAGATACGCAGTATTTT
TRBJ2-1	TRBV19	NA	TRBD2	CASSVRTSGDFYNEQFF	TGTGCCAGTAGTGTCCGGACTAGCGGAGATTTTTACAATGAGCAGTTCTTC
TRBJ2-7	TRBV5-1	NA	TRBD1	CASSSGTGEYYEQYF	TGCGCCAGCAGCTCTGGGACAGGGGAGTACTACGAGCAGTACTTC
TRBJ2-1	TRBV28	NA	TRBD2	CASSSSASGGSYNEQFF	TGTGCCAGCAGCTCATCCGCTAGCGGAGGCTCCTACAATGAGCAGTTCTTC
TRBJ2-3	TRBV6-1	NA	NA	CASSEAGGDTQYF	TGTGCCAGCAGTGAAGCGGGGGGAGATACGCAGTATTTT
TRBJ2-7	TRBV11-2	NA	TRBD1	CASSLAGQLVYEQYF	TGTGCCAGCAGCTTAGCGGGACAGCTAGTCTACGAGCAGTACTTC
TRBJ1-2	TRBV5-1	NA	TRBD1	CASKRQGANTNYGYTF	TGCGCCAGTAAGCGGCAGGGGGCGAATACAAACTATGGCTACACCTTC
TRBJ2-3	TRBV6-4	few	NA	CASSQRLGVIPDTQYF	TGTGCCAGCAGTCAAAGACTAGGGGTAATACCAGATACGCAGTATTTT
TRBJ2-3	TRBV7-9	few	NA	CASDLPRGHTDTQYF	TGTGCCAGCGACCTCCCGCGGGGGCACACAGATACGCAGTATTTT
TRBJ1-1	TRBV7-3	NA	TRBD1	CASSHWTGSPNTEAFF	TGTGCCAGCAGCCACTGGACAGGGTCACCGAACACTGAAGCTTTCTTT
TRBJ2-1	TRBV18	NA	NA	CASSPLAPSEEQFF	TGTGCCAGCTCACCCCTAGCCCCCTCGGAAGAGCAGTTCTTC
TRBJ2-5	TRBV7-7	NA	NA	CASSRQFQETQYF	TGTGCCAGCAGTCGACAGTTCCAAGAGACCCAGTACTTC
TRBJ2-3	TRBV7-3	NA	TRBD2	CASSSIAGENTDTQYF	TGTGCCAGCAGCTCCATAGCGGGAGAGAACACAGATACGCAGTATTTT
TRBJ1-1	TRBV5-1	NA	TRBD1	CASSYGQGMNTEAFF	TGCGCCAGCAGCTACGGACAGGGAATGAACACTGAAGCTTTCTTT
TRBJ1-2	TRBV5-4	few	NA	CASSLRYLRDSNYGYTF	TGTGCCAGCAGCCTGAGGTATCTCAGGGACTCTAACTATGGCTACACCTTC
TRBJ1-2	TRBV19	NA	TRBD1	CASSIDDRGSYGYTF	TGTGCCAGTAGTATAGATGACAGGGGAAGCTATGGCTACACCTTC
TRBJ2-2	TRBV18	NA	TRBD2	CASSLRLAGEAWDGELFF	TGTGCCAGCTCACTCCGACTAGCGGGAGAAGCCTGGGACGGGGAGCTGTTTTTT
TRBJ2-1	TRBV21-1	NA	NA	CASDAYPGEQFF	TGTGCCAGCGATGCCTACCCGGGTGAGCAGTTCTTC
TRBJ2-7	TRBV7-9	NA	NA	CSSSFRESSYEQYF	TGTTCCAGCAGCTTTCGGGAAAGCTCCTACGAGCAGTACTTC
TRBJ2-5	TRBV19	NA	TRBD2	CASSIWGTSVQETQYF	TGTGCCAGTAGTATTTGGGGGACTAGCGTCCAAGAGACCCAGTACTTC
TRBJ2-5	TRBV7-2	NA	TRBD2	CASSLMGTGRPRRETQYF	TGTGCCAGCAGCTTAATGGGGACCGGGAGGCCCCGGCGAGAGACCCAGTACTTC
TRBJ1-2	TRBV9	NA	TRBD1	CASSSRGGNPGQGVDGYTF	TGTGCCAGCAGCTCCCGAGGAGGTAATCCGGGACAGGGGGTCGATGGCTACACCTTC
TRBJ2-2	TRBV27	NA	NA	CASSLLPGELFF	TGTGCCAGCAGTTTACTCCCCGGGGAGCTGTTTTTT
TRBJ1-2	TRBV5-6	NA	NA	CASSRGQINYGYTF	TGTGCCAGCAGCCGAGGACAGATAAACTATGGCTACACCTTC
TRBJ1-4	TRBV28	NA	NA	CASVQGGAGGNEKLFF	TGTGCCAGCGTCCAGGGAGGCGCCGGGGGAAATGAAAAACTGTTTTTT
TRBJ2-3	TRBV27	NA	TRBD2	CASRGGTSGSTDTQYF	TGTGCCAGCAGGGGGGGGACTAGCGGCAGCACAGATACGCAGTATTTT
TRBJ1-1	TRBV7-3	NA	TRBD1	CASRTTGGSGSPEAFF	TGTGCCAGCAGGACAACAGGGGGATCAGGGTCGCCTGAAGCTTTCTTT
TRBJ1-2	TRBV18	NA	TRBD1	CASSPPGQIGYTF	TGTGCCAGCTCACCACCGGGACAGATTGGCTACACCTTC
TRBJ1-3	TRBV5-6	NA	NA	CASSLRGSGNTIYF	TGTGCCAGCAGCTTGCGGGGATCGGGAAACACCATATATTTT
TRBJ1-2	TRBV6-1	NA	NA	CASSDSGLANYGYTF	TGTGCCAGCAGTGACTCAGGACTAGCTAACTATGGCTACACCTTC
TRBJ2-6	TRBV29-1	NA	TRBD1	CSVEGQQSGANVLTF	TGCAGCGTTGAGGGACAGCAATCTGGGGCCAACGTCCTGACTTTC
TRBJ2-3	TRBV9	NA	TRBD2	CASSVEGLAGVSTDTQYF	TGTGCCAGCAGCGTAGAAGGTTTAGCGGGAGTGAGCACAGATACGCAGTATTTT
TRBJ1-2	TRBV7-3	NA	NA	CASSLNPQGQNYGYTF	TGTGCCAGCAGCTTAAACCCACAGGGCCAGAACTATGGCTACACCTTC
TRBJ2-7	TRBV29-1	NA	TRBD1	CSVVSPGTGNLYEQYF	TGCAGCGTTGTCTCCCCCGGGACAGGCAACCTCTACGAGCAGTACTTC
TRBJ1-1	TRBV5-6	NA	NA	CASSSFRGTEAFF	TGTGCCAGCAGCTCCTTCAGGGGCACTGAAGCTTTCTTT
TRBJ1-2	TRBV2	once	NA	CASSPDSQNYGYTF	TGTGCCAGCAGTCCGGACAGTCAGAACTATGGCTACACCTTC
TRBJ2-5	TRBV7-2	NA	TRBD2	CASSFPSTGGPRETQYF	TGTGCCAGCAGCTTTCCTAGTACGGGAGGGCCCAGAGAGACCCAGTACTTC
TRBJ1-4	TRBV6-6	NA	NA	CASSYQGLNEKLFF	TGTGCCAGCAGTTACCAGGGCCTAAATGAAAAACTGTTTTTT
TRBJ2-1	TRBV6-1	NA	NA	CASSGPGRPANEQFF	TGTGCCAGCAGTGGGCCAGGGAGGCCTGCCAATGAGCAGTTCTTC
TRBJ2-7	TRBV15	NA	NA	CATSRDTGYEQYF	TGTGCCACCAGCAGGGATACAGGGTACGAGCAGTACTTC
TRBJ1-5	TRBV14	NA	NA	CASSRDHNQPQHF	TGTGCCAGCAGCCGAGACCATAATCAGCCCCAGCATTTT
TRBJ2-7	TRBV28	NA	NA	CASRGVAPGYEQYF	TGTGCCAGCAGGGGAGTCGCTCCAGGCTACGAGCAGTACTTC
TRBJ2-1	TRBV25-1	few	NA	CASSALGNYNEQFF	TGTGCCAGCAGTGCGCTGGGCAACTACAATGAGCAGTTCTTC
TRBJ1-2	TRBV28	NA	TRBD1	CASSSGQGVAGGYTF	TGTGCCAGCAGTTCGGGACAGGGGGTAGCGGGTGGCTACACCTTC
TRBJ1-4	TRBV5-6	NA	TRBD1	CASSAGTGATNEKLFF	TGTGCCAGCAGCGCCGGGACAGGGGCAACTAATGAAAAACTGTTTTTT
TRBJ1-1	TRBV7-9	NA	TRBD1	CSSSSGQAEDTEAFF	TGTTCCAGCAGCTCCGGACAGGCGGAGGACACTGAAGCTTTCTTT
TRBJ2-7	TRBV9	NA	TRBD2	CASSVDSGSTTRYEQYF	TGTGCCAGCAGCGTAGATAGCGGGAGTACTACCCGCTACGAGCAGTACTTC
TRBJ2-1	TRBV7-9	few	TRBD2	CASSLGGLAGPSSYNEQFF	TGTGCCAGCAGCCTAGGGGGACTAGCGGGGCCTAGCTCCTACAATGAGCAGTTCTTC
TRBJ1-1	TRBV5-1	NA	TRBD1	CASSLLGAGGNTEAFF	TGCGCCAGCAGCTTGCTGGGGGCAGGGGGTAACACTGAAGCTTTCTTT
TRBJ2-7	TRBV7-2	NA	TRBD2	CASSWGGTYEQYF	TGTGCCAGCAGCTGGGGGGGTACCTACGAGCAGTACTTC
TRBJ2-7	TRBV4-2	NA	NA	CASSQLITSSYEQYF	TGTGCCAGCAGCCAACTCATCACTAGCTCCTACGAGCAGTACTTC
TRBJ1-1	TRBV19	few	NA	CASKAGVNTEAFF	TGTGCCAGTAAAGCAGGGGTAAACACTGAAGCTTTCTTT
TRBJ1-1	TRBV5-1	NA	NA	CASSEIRNTEAFF	TGCGCCAGCAGCGAAATTAGGAACACTGAAGCTTTCTTT
TRBJ1-1	TRBV13	once	NA	CASRSSQGNTEAFF	TGTGCCAGCCGATCTTCCCAGGGGAACACTGAAGCTTTCTTT
TRBJ2-5	TRBV5-8	NA	NA	CASSLIKLPQETQYF	TGTGCCAGCAGCTTGATAAAACTACCTCAAGAGACCCAGTACTTC